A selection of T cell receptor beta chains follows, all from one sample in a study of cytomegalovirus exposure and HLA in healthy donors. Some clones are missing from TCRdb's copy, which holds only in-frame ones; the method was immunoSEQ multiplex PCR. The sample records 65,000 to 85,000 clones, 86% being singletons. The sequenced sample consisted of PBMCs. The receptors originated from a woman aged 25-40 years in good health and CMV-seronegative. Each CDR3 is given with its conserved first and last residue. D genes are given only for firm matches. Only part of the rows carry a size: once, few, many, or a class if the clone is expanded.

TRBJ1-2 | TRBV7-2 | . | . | CASSSGQNYGYTF | TGTGCCAGCAGCTCAGGACAGAACTATGGCTACACCTTC
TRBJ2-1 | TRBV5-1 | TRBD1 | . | CASSLAVTGGKYNEQFF | TGCGCCAGCAGCTTGGCAGTGACAGGGGGCAAGTACAATGAGCAGTTCTTC
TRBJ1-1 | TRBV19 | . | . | CASSLTVYTEAFF | TGTGCCAGTAGTTTAACGGTCTACACTGAAGCTTTCTTT
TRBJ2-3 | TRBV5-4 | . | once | CASSLDSVRGTTDTQYF | TGTGCCAGCAGCTTGGATTCGGTCCGCGGGACCACAGATACGCAGTATTTT
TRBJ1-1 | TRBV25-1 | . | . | CASSGMNRAGGKTEAFF | TGTGCCAGCAGTGGTATGAACAGGGCCGGTGGGAAGACTGAAGCTTTCTTT
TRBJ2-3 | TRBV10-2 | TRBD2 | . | CASSVRPSGRSSDTQYF | TGCGCCAGCAGCGTGAGGCCTAGCGGGAGGAGTTCAGATACGCAGTATTTT
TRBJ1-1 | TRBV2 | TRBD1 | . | CASSSQGSNTEAFF | TGTGCCAGCAGTTCACAGGGGTCGAACACTGAAGCTTTCTTT
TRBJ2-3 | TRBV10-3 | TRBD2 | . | CAFRAGTSGTDTQYF | TGTGCCTTCAGAGCCGGGACTAGCGGCACAGATACGCAGTATTTT
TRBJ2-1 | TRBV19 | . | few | CASSKGGNMNEQFF | TGTGCCAGTAGTAAGGGCGGGAATATGAATGAGCAGTTCTTC
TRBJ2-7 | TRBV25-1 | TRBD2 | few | CASSYTSGRSYEQYF | TGTGCCAGCAGCTACACTAGCGGGAGATCCTACGAGCAGTACTTC
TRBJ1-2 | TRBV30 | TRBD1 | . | CAWSVPGQGTGTF | TGTGCCTGGAGCGTCCCGGGACAGGGAACGGGCACCTTC
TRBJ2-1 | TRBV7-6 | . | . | CASSSIGGNEQFF | TGTGCCAGCAGCTCCATAGGAGGCAATGAGCAGTTCTTC
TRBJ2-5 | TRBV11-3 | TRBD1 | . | CASSARQGGGLGETQYF | TGTGCCAGCAGCGCGAGACAGGGGGGTGGTCTTGGGGAGACCCAGTACTTC
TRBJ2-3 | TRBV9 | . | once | CASSASGSWSTDTQYF | TGTGCCAGCAGCGCAAGCGGGTCGTGGTCCACAGATACGCAGTATTTT
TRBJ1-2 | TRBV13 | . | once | CASSATRFGYTF | TGTGCCAGCAGCGCCACCAGATTTGGCTACACCTTC
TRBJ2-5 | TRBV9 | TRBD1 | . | CASSAAGTGGPEEETQYF | TGTGCCAGCAGCGCCGCCGGGACAGGGGGCCCCGAGGAAGAGACCCAGTACTTC
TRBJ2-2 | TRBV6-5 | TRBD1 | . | CASSRDRWTGELFF | TGTGCCAGCAGCCGGGACAGGTGGACCGGGGAGCTGTTTTTT
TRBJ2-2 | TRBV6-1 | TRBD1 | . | CASGRDRQNGELFF | TGTGCCAGCGGCCGGGACAGACAAAACGGGGAGCTGTTTTTT
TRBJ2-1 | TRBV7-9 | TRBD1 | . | CASSYLRQGGNEQFF | TGTGCCAGCAGCTATCTCCGACAGGGCGGGAATGAGCAGTTCTTC
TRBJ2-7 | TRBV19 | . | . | CASSQWAPSYEQYF | TGTGCCAGTAGTCAGTGGGCCCCAAGCTACGAGCAGTACTTC
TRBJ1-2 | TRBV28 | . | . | CATVPGYYGYTF | TGTGCCACAGTCCCGGGTTACTATGGCTACACCTTC
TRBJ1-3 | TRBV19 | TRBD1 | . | CASSGTGGAGNTIYF | TGTGCCAGTAGTGGGACAGGGGGCGCTGGAAACACCATATATTTT
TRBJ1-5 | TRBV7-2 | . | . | CASSLVTQGGQPQHF | TGTGCCAGCAGCTTAGTAACGCAGGGAGGGCAGCCCCAGCATTTT
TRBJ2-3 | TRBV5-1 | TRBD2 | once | CASSLAESSGSPDTQYF | TGCGCCAGCAGCTTGGCCGAGTCTAGCGGGAGTCCAGATACGCAGTATTTT
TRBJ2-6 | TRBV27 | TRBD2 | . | CASTWTSGRSGANVLTF | TGTGCCAGCACCTGGACTAGCGGACGATCTGGGGCCAACGTCCTGACTTTC
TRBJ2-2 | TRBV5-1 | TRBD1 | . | CASSLGTGEAGELFF | TGCGCCAGCAGCCTAGGGACAGGGGAGGCCGGGGAGCTGTTTTTT
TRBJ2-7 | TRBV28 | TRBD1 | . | CASSSTGGNEQYF | TGTGCCAGCAGTTCCACAGGGGGGAACGAGCAGTACTTC
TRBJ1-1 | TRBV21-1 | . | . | CASSSEDRRGTEAFF | TGTGCCAGCAGCTCGGAGGACAGGCGTGGGACTGAAGCTTTCTTT
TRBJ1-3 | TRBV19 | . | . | CASSIDSPRWGNTIYF | TGTGCCAGTAGTATAGATTCCCCGCGTTGGGGAAACACCATATATTTT
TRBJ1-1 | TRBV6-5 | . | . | CASSFDWRAYNTEAFF | TGTGCCAGCAGTTTTGATTGGAGGGCCTACAACACTGAAGCTTTCTTT
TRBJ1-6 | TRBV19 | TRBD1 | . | CASSRAGGSYNSPLHF | TGTGCCAGTAGTAGGGCAGGGGGCTCCTATAATTCACCCCTCCACTTT
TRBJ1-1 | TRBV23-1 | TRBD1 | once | CASSRKQGAAEAFF | TGCGCCAGCAGTCGAAAACAGGGGGCAGCTGAAGCTTTCTTT
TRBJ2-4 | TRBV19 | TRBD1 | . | CASSVGQLAKNIQYF | TGTGCCAGTAGTGTGGGACAGCTAGCCAAAAACATTCAGTACTTC
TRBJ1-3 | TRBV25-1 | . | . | CASTSMSSGNTIYF | TGTGCCAGCACCTCCATGAGCTCTGGAAACACCATATATTTT
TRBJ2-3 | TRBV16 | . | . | CASSQSSRPDTQYF | TGTGCCAGCAGCCAATCTTCGCGTCCAGATACGCAGTATTTT
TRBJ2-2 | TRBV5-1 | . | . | CASSRRGTANTGELFF | TGCGCCAGCAGCCGGAGGGGGACAGCGAACACCGGGGAGCTGTTTTTT
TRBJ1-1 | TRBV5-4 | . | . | CASSRPRQGGTEAFF | TGTGCCAGCAGCCGACCAAGGCAGGGAGGGACTGAAGCTTTCTTT
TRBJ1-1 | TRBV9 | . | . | CASSARQGMNTEAFF | TGTGCCAGCAGCGCTAGGCAGGGGATGAACACTGAAGCTTTCTTT
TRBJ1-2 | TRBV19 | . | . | CASSWRDYGYTF | TGTGCCAGTAGTTGGAGGGACTATGGCTACACCTTC
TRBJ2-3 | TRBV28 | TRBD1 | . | CASSLWDRGTDTQYF | TGTGCCAGCAGTTTATGGGACAGGGGGACAGATACGCAGTATTTT
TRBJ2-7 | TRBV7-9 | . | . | CASSLGGNSYGQYF | TGTGCCAGCAGCTTAGGCGGGAACTCCTACGGGCAGTACTTC
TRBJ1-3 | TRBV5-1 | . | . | CASSLLQAGRPGNTIYF | TGCGCCAGCAGCTTACTACAGGCAGGGCGACCTGGAAACACCATATATTTT
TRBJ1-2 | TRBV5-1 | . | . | CASSLGTASYGYTF | TGCGCCAGCAGCTTGGGAACAGCTTCCTATGGCTACACCTTC
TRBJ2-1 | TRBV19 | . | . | CASTPAGVSYNEQFF | TGTGCCAGTACCCCAGCTGGAGTCTCCTACAATGAGCAGTTCTTC
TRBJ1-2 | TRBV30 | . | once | CAWSPDSSNYGYTF | TGTGCCTGGAGTCCGGACAGCTCTAACTATGGCTACACCTTC
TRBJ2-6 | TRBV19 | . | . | CASSIDPQGSSGANVLTF | TGTGCCAGTAGTATAGATCCCCAGGGCTCCTCTGGGGCCAACGTCCTGACTTTC
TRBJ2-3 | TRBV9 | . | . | CASRGGSTDTQYF | TGTGCCAGCAGGGGCGGGAGCACAGATACGCAGTATTTT
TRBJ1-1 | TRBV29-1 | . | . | CSVEGRYTEAFF | TGCAGCGTTGAAGGCCGGTACACTGAAGCTTTCTTT
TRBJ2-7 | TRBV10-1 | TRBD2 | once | CASSDLLAGGTYEQYF | TGCGCCAGCAGTGACTTGCTAGCGGGAGGGACCTACGAGCAGTACTTC
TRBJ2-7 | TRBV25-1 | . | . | CASSEFRALSYEQYF | TGTGCCAGCAGTGAATTCAGGGCACTCAGTTACGAGCAGTACTTC
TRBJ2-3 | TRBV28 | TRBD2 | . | CASSRSGDPFIGLAGSSTDTQYF | TGTGCCAGCAGTCGGTCAGGGGACCCTTTTATAGGACTAGCGGGTTCTAGCACAGATACGCAGTATTTT
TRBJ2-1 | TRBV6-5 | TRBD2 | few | CASSLAGWNEQFF | TGTGCCAGCAGTTTAGCGGGATGGAATGAGCAGTTCTTC